These 6 T cell receptor beta chains came from one sample sequenced in a study of cytomegalovirus exposure and HLA in healthy donors. The PCR had 60 Vbeta and 13 Jbeta primers. Libraries were prepared by immunoSEQ multiplex PCR; TCRdb keeps only in-frame clonotypes and omits some of them. The data show 60,000 to 70,000 clones, with almost 70% seen just once and about 17% held by the top ten. Material for sequencing was PBMCs. The receptors were gathered from a man aged 40-50 years in good health and CMV-seropositive.

This clone came up once. The genes are TRBV9 and TRBJ2-7; 8 positions match TRBD2. This CDR3 has 16 residues. The ends lost 4 bases at V and 1 base at J; junction bases unmatched: 10. CDR1 is SGDLS, CDR2 YYNGEE, per germline. The CDR3 spells CASSPRRGAYSYEQYF. The DNA of the CDR3 is TGTGCCAGCAGCCCTCGGCGGGGGGCCTATTCCTACGAGCAGTACTTC.

This chain links TRBV11-2 with TRBJ2-1; 11 bases are shared with TRBD1. The trim removed 5 bases at V and 4 bases at J, leaving 10 bases unmatched. CDR1 is SGHAT, CDR2 FQNNGV, per germline. CDR3 length: 17 amino acids. CDR3 region: CASSPDRGRLRYNEQFF. Here the CDR3 DNA reads TGTGCCAGCAGCCCGGACAGGGGGCGGCTAAGGTACAATGAGCAGTTCTTC.

This clone appeared once. The chain has TRBV27 and TRBJ1-1, with D maybe TRBD1 (6 bases). Trimming cost V 7 bases and J 4 bases, with 10 bases left between them. CDR1 MNHEY and CDR2 SMNVEV come from the germline V gene (reference sequence). CDR3 length: 12 residues. The CDR3 DNA follows: TGTGCCAGCATGGGAGGGGGCACTGAAGCTTTCTTT. Translated, it gives CASMGGGTEAFF.

J is TRBJ1-1 and V is TRBV30; D possibly corresponds to TRBD1 (6 bases). Germline V lookup: CDR1 GTSNPN, CDR2 SVGIG (reference sequence). The V gene lost 4 bases and the J gene lost 7 bases, with 16 bases spanning the gap. The CDR3 spans 13 residues. CDR3 nucleotides: TGTGCCTGGAACAGGGATTCAGAGAGTGAAGCTTTCTTT. Its protein product is CAWNRDSESEAFF.

The chain employs TRBV4-3 and TRBJ1-4, with 8 bases matching TRBD1. This CDR3 is built from 15 residues. Trimming took 4 bases from V and 7 from J; bases not matched to a gene: 8. Germline assignment: CDR1 LGHNA and CDR2 YSLEER. The CDR3 is CASSRAQGVGEKLFF. Written as DNA, the CDR3 is TGCGCCAGCAGCCGAGCACAGGGGGTGGGTGAAAAACTGTTTTTT.

The V and J genes are TRBV30 and TRBJ2-6, with unresolved D. This CDR3 spans 11 amino acids. V gave up 2 bases and J gave up 6 bases, with 2 bases separating them. The germline gives CDR1 GTSNPN, CDR2 SVGIG (reference sequence). The DNA for the CDR3 is TGTGCCTGGAGTCTGGCCAACGTCCTGACTTTC. It is translated as CAWSLANVLTF.